This T cell receptor (beta chain) emerged from a study of blood T cell repertoires in COVID-19. Across the study: COVID-19 samples, acute and convalescent, were from the United States, Italy and Spain. The analysed material was cDNA or gDNA that came from T cells, B-cell-depleted T cells, or PBMCs.

As handled by the study authors: Amplification of reference gene primers provided the estimated nucleated cell counts. Generated by immunoSEQ multiplex PCR, the TCRdb table keeps only in-frame clones and is missing some. V and J calls and clone size are as listed in that table; D and trimming were resolved from the DNA. The profile shows approximately 85,000 clones, 85% to 90% of them singletons. This CDR3 has 12 amino acids. From germline, CDR1 is KGHSH and CDR2 LQKENI. The V gene lost 0 bases and the J gene lost 3 bases, with 3 bases spanning the gap. Only one count was recorded for this clone. The chain recombines TRBV18 with TRBJ2-7; D gene uncertain. Sequenced: peripheral blood. The TCR was taken from a woman of 80 years or more with active or convalescent COVID-19. CDR3 DNA: TGTGCCAGCTCACCACCGAGCTACGAGCAGTACTTC. This sequence encodes CASSPPSYEQYF.